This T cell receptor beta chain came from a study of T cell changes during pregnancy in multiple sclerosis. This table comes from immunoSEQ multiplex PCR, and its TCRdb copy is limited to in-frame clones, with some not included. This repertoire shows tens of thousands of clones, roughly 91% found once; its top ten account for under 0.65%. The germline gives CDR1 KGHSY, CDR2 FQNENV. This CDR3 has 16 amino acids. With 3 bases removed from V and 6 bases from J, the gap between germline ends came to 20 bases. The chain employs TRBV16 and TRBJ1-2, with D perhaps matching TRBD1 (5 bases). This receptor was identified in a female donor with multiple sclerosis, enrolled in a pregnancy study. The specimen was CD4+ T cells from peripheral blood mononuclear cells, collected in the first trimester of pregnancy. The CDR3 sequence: CASSQAGRDLSDGYTF. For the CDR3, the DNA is TGTGCCAGCAGCCAGGCGGGACGGGATCTTTCCGATGGCTACACCTTC.